This T cell receptor beta chain was identified during a study of CD8+CD57+ T cells in acquired aplastic anemia (dated by TCRdb to 2016 to 2019). Some background on the complete study: On average, sorted CD4+ and CD8+ cells yielded around 3.1 ug of extracted DNA, with a range of 0.2 to 27.4 ug. CD8+CD57+ expansion was defined as frequency above the mean frequency observed in healthy subjects. Beyond this particular receptor, the publication reports: Although 25 to 30 CD8+ CDR3 sequences were shared by patients and controls, these sequences appeared highly expressed in patients and within the immunodominant clones of patients. Patients and healthy controls showed no significant difference in CD8+ Simpson's diversity (P=0.060).

Genomic DNA served as template for TCR beta VDJ combination and CDR3 sequence profiling. TCR repertoire sequencing was run on an Illumina HiSeq 2000. The authors processed their data as follows. TRBV/TRBJ rearrangement plots, CDR3 size and DJ length profiles, and Simpson's diversity index were used to assess repertoires. The most abundant DNA sequence in the deep sequencing data was taken as the immunodominant clone. CDR3 amino acid sequences were screened for sharing across subjects and were compared with published repertoires and the VDJdb database. The raw public data were reprocessed by TCRdb itself: fastp quality trimming at Q25, MiXCR clonotype calling, in-frame beta chains only. When rows share a CDR3 protein, they turn into one entry using the most common DNA and genes. The V and J calls were not made by the authors but by TCRdb's processing. In all, the sample holds roughly 220,000 distinct CDR3 sequences, and less than 75% of those were seen once. In total, the top ten clones hold about 60% of the sample.

Points on this clonotype: The antigen this receptor binds is unknown. No clone much larger than this one lies a single base away; base qualities are absent.

Expansion of CD8+CD57+ cells had been shown by flow cytometry in the patients chosen for sequencing. All patients had severe acquired aplastic anemia diagnosed by International Study of Aplastic Anemia and Agranulocytosis and Camitta criteria. No patient had received any therapy when blood was sampled. In the study, sorted CD4+ and CD8+ blood T cells from patients with severe aplastic anemia and from healthy subjects underwent deep sequencing of TCR repertoires. Patients were enrolled in the USA under clinicaltrials.gov protocols 00001620, 01623167, 00001397, 00071045, 00081523 and 00961064. Ficoll-Paque density gradient centrifugation was used to isolate peripheral blood mononuclear cells. CD4+ and CD8+ T cells were sorted by FACS or magnetic beads before DNA extraction. V and J are truncated by 2 bases and 2 bases respectively, leaving an intervening sequence of 12 bases. CDR1 and CDR2 were assigned from the germline V gene (reference sequence) as DFQATT and SNEGSKA. From the cysteine through the phenylalanine, the CDR3 covers 14 amino acids. The entry retains the CDR3 DNA only, 42 bases that are in frame from base 1.

Sequenced input: sorted CD4+, CD8+, or CD8+CD57+ T cells (not recorded which) from PBMCs. The TCR was taken from a human donor with aplastic anemia. This chain joins TRBV20-1 to TRBJ1-1; the D segment could be TRBD1, given 5 matching bases. The nucleotide sequence reads TGCAGTGCTAGATCAGTCGGGGCAAACACTGAAGCTTTCTTT. It translates to CSARSVGANTEAFF.